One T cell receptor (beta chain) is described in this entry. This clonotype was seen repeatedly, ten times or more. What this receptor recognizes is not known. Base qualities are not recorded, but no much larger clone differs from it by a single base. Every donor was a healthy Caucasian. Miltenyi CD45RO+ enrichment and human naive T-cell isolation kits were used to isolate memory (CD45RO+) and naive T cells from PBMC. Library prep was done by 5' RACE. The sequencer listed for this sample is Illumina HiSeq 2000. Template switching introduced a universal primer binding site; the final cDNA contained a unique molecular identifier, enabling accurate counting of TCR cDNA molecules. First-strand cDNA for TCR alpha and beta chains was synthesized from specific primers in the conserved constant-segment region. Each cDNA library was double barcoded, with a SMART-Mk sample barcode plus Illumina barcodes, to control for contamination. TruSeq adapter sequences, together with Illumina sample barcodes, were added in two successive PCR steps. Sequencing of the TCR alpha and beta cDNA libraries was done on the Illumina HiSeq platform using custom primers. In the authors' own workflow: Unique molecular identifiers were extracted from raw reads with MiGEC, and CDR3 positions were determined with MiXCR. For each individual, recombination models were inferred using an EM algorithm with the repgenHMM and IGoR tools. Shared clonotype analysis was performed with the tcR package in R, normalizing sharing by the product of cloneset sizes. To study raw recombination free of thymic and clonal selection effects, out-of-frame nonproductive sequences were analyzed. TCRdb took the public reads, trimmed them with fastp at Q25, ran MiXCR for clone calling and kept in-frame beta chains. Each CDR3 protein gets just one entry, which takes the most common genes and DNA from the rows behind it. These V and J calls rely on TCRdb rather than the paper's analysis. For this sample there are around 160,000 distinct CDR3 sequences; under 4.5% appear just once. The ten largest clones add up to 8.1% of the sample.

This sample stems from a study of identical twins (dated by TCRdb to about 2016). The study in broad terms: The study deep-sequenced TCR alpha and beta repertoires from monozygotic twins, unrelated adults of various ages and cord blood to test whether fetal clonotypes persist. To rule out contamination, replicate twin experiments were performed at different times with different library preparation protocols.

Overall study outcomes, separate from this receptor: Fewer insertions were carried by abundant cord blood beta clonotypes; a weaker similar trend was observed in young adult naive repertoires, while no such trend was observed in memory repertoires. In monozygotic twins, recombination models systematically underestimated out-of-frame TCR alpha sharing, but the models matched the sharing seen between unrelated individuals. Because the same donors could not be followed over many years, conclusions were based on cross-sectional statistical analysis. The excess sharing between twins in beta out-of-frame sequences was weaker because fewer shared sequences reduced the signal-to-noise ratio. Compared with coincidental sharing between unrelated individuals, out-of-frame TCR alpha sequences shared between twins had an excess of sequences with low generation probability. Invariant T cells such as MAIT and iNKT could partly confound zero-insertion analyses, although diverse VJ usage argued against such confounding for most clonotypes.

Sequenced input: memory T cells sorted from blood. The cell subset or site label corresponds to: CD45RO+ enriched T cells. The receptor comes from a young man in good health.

CDR3 region: CSASSPTGGMGANVLTF. The nucleotides are TGCAGTGCTTCATCCCCGACAGGGGGTATGGGGGCCAACGTCCTGACTTTC. The chain is encoded by TRBV20-1 joined to TRBJ2-6; TRBD1 lines up with 9 middle nucleotides. Taken from the germline V gene (reference sequence), the CDR1 and CDR2 loops are DFQATT and SNEGSKA. From the cysteine up to the phenylalanine, the CDR3 has a length of 17 residues. Of the read, only the CDR3 DNA is kept; its 51 bases are in frame from base 1. V is cut back by 5 bases and J by 4 bases, with 12 bases in the junction unmatched.